What follows are 28 T cell receptor beta chains derived from one specimen sequenced in a study of T cell repertoires in cytomegalovirus infection. In TCRdb, the reads were re-called with MiXCR into one record per CDR3 protein. This table has a few hundred thousand distinct CDR3 sequences, approximately 40% appearing once. No antigen has been assigned to these receptors. The source was cultured PBMCs, collected from culture after CMV antigen stimulation. These receptors were obtained from a human donor in good health (CMV status not recorded). Some clones in this sample may be carry-over from other donors' samples.

Only a few counts were recorded for this clonotype. The chain combines TRBV6-1 with TRBJ1-2; possible D gene TRBD1, 6 bases. Germline V lookup: CDR1 MNHNS, CDR2 SASEGT. The CDR3 is 13 amino acids. The V gene lost 2 bases and the J gene lost 3 bases, with 7 bases spanning the gap. CDR3 loop: CASSERTDYGYTF. In DNA form, the CDR3 reads TGTGCCAGCAGTGAAAGGACAGACTATGGCTACACCTTC.

Note on this clonotype: One junction end does not reproduce the germline sequence, and a read error may be involved. V is TRBV5-4 and J is TRBJ2-3; D is uncertain. The V gene's germline CDR1 is SGHNT and CDR2 YYREEE (reference sequence). This CDR3 has 13 residues. Written as DNA, the CDR3 is TGTGCCAGCAGCTATACTAACACAGATTCGCAGTATTTT. Translated: CASSYTNTDSQYF. Full variable domain (remainder filled in from reference TRBV5-4 and TRBJ2-3): ETGVTQSPTHLIKTRGQQVTLRCSSQSGHNTVSWYQQALGQGPQFIFQYYREEENGRGNFPPRFSGLQFPNYSSELNVNALELDDSALYLCASSYTNTDSQYFGPGTRLTVL.

The gene calls are TRBV4-1 and TRBJ1-3, with D hard to call. Trimming left V 1 base short and J 0 bases short, with 13 bases between. This CDR3 spans 17 amino acids. In germline, CDR1 is MGHRA, CDR2 YSYEKL. The DNA for the CDR3 is TGCGCCAGCAGCCAAGTCCAACCTATCATCTCTGGAAACACCATATATTTT. This codes for CASSQVQPIISGNTIYF.

This clonotype was seen at least ten times. CDR3 in amino acids: CASSLAQGGNQPQHF. CDR3 sequence (DNA): TGTGCCAGCAGCTTAGCACAGGGCGGCAATCAGCCCCAGCATTTT. The V and J genes are TRBV7-2 and TRBJ1-5, with D possibly matching TRBD1 (6 bases). This CDR3 is 15 amino acids long. V gave up 0 bases and J gave up 2 bases, with 8 bases separating them. Germline V gene lookup returns CDR1 SGHTA and CDR2 FQGNSA.

The chain links TRBV10-3 to TRBJ2-5; either TRBD1 or TRBD2 may supply D (5 bases each). V was trimmed by 3 bases and J by 5 bases, leaving 13 bases between them. Germline-derived CDR1 and CDR2 are ENHRY and SYGVKD. This CDR3 region has 14 residues. CDR3 nucleotide sequence: TGTGCCATCAGTGACGACACGAGGGGTGAGACCCAGTACTTC. Translated, it gives CAISDDTRGETQYF.

This sequence joins TRBV7-2 and TRBJ2-1, with 10 positions matching TRBD1. This CDR3 has 14 amino acids. Germline trimming cut 6 bases from V and 9 bases from J; bases unmatched to any gene: 8. From germline, CDR1 is SGHTA and CDR2 FQGNSA. In DNA form, the CDR3 reads TGTGCCAGCAGTCCAGACAGGGGGCAGGCTGAGCAGTTCTTC. Translating it yields CASSPDRGQAEQFF. The full variable domain, its missing parts supplied by reference TRBV7-2 and TRBJ2-1, is GAGVSQSPSNKVTEKGKDVELRCDPISGHTALYWYRQSLGQGLEFLIYFQGNSAPDKSGLPSDRFSAERTGGSVSTLTIQRTQQEDSAVYLCASSPDRGQAEQFFGPGTRLTVL.

This clonotype came up a few times. The chain joins TRBV12-5 to TRBJ2-1; 8 nucleotides agree with TRBD2. This CDR3 is built from 14 residues. V trimming: 4 bases; J trimming: 8 bases; junction bases outside the gene matches: 7. Germline V gives CDR1 LGHNT, CDR2 FRNRAP. CDR3 region: CASGSWTSTHEQFF. The CDR3 nucleotides are TGTGCTAGTGGTTCCTGGACTAGCACCCATGAGCAGTTCTTC.

Only one count was recorded for this clonotype. The V gene is TRBV7-4, the J gene TRBJ1-1, with D unresolved. Trimming shortened V by 5 bases and J by 9 bases, and 13 bases separated the two germline ends. This CDR3 spans 12 amino acids. From germline, CDR1 is SGHVT and CDR2 SQSDAQ. CDR3 sequence reads: CASSPSRSQAFF. DNA for the CDR3: TGTGCCAGCAGCCCCAGCAGAAGTCAAGCTTTCTTT.

This clonotype was picked up a small number of times. The chain is built from TRBV7-9 and TRBJ1-5, with unresolved D. This CDR3 has 18 residues. V gave up 5 bases and J gave up 0 bases, with 20 bases separating them. Germline V gives CDR1 SEHNR, CDR2 FQNEAQ (reference sequence). For the CDR3, the DNA is TGTGCCAGCAGCCCCCTCTTTGGGAGTCCTTATAGCAATCAGCCCCAGCATTTT. Protein sequence: CASSPLFGSPYSNQPQHF. The variable domain in full, with the rest retrieved from reference TRBV7-9 and TRBJ1-5, is DTGVSQNPRHKITKRGQNVTFRCDPISEHNRLYWYRQTLGQGPEFLTYFQNEAQLEKSRLLSDRFSAERPKGSFSTLEIQRTEQGDSAMYLCASSPLFGSPYSNQPQHFGDGTRLSIL.

In its sample, this clonotype was seen a few times. The chain couples TRBV10-3 to TRBJ2-2, with D perhaps matching TRBD2 (5 bases). Germline CDR1 is ENHRY and CDR2 is SYGVKD. Trimming shortened V by 2 bases and J by 4 bases, and 11 bases separated the two germline ends. The CDR3 spans 15 residues. CDR3 nucleotide sequence: TGTGCCATCAGTGAGCCCGGACTGTTCACCGGGGAGCTGTTTTTT. It is translated as CAISEPGLFTGELFF.

This clonotype has a handful of counts. V is TRBV7-6 and J is TRBJ1-1, with a possible D match to TRBD1 (5 bases). The CDR3 has 15 residues. Trimming took 5 bases from V and 0 from J, leaving 13 bases between them. The V gene's germline CDR1 is SGHVS and CDR2 FNYEAQ. The CDR3 loop is CASSPNGTVNTEAFF. The CDR3 DNA is TGTGCCAGCAGCCCAAACGGGACGGTGAACACTGAAGCTTTCTTT.

This clonotype was detected only a few times. The chain employs TRBV7-2 and TRBJ2-7; TRBD2 agrees at 8 bases. This CDR3 comprises 20 residues. Trimming took 2 bases from V and 3 from J; bases not matched to a gene: 21. CDR1 and CDR2 (germline): SGHTA, FQGNSA. The CDR3 sequence is CASSLQVLRFAGGVGYEQYF. The CDR3 DNA is TGTGCCAGCAGCTTACAGGTTCTGCGTTTCGCGGGGGGCGTTGGCTACGAGCAGTACTTC.

V gene TRBV5-5 combines with J gene TRBJ1-1, with D perhaps matching TRBD1 (5 bases). The germline CDR1 and CDR2 sequences are SGHKS and YYEKEE (reference sequence). This CDR3 has 15 residues. Trimming removed 1 base at V and 6 bases at J, with 16 bases between. The CDR3 DNA follows: TGTGCCAGCAGCTTGTTTCAGGGCTTAACCGCTGAAGCTTTCTTT. Translation gives CASSLFQGLTAEAFF. The full variable domain, with the rest looked up from reference TRBV5-5 and TRBJ1-1, is DAGVTQSPTHLIKTRGQQVTLRCSPISGHKSVSWYQQVLGQGPQFIFQYYEKEERGRGNFPDRFSARQFPNYSSELNVNALLLGDSALYLCASSLFQGLTAEAFFGQGTRLTVV.

This clonotype occurred once. V is TRBV11-3 and J is TRBJ2-3; D might be TRBD2 (5 bases). Per germline, CDR1 SGHNT and CDR2 YENEEA. The ends were cut back, 5 bases at V and 3 bases at J, with 9 bases in the middle. The CDR3 contains 13 residues. CDR3 bases: TGTGCCAGCAGCAAACGGGGAACAGATACGCAGTATTTT. It is translated as CASSKRGTDTQYF.

This chain connects TRBV20-1 to TRBJ1-3, with D possibly matching TRBD1 (6 bases). The CDR3 totals 16 residues. The ends were cut back, 2 bases at V and 0 bases at J, with 14 bases in the middle. Germline loops: CDR1 DFQATT, CDR2 SNEGSKA (reference sequence). CDR3 region: CSARPRGHRSGNTIYF. CDR3 nucleotides: TGCAGTGCTAGACCCCGGGGGCACCGCTCTGGAAACACCATATATTTT.

This clonotype was counted at least ten times. The rearrangement joins TRBV7-2 to TRBJ2-4, with TRBD1 identical over 8 bases. CDR1 is SGHTA, CDR2 FQGNSA, per germline. J was trimmed by 1 base and V by 5 bases; bases with no gene match: 10. CDR3 length: 17 residues. CDR3 in DNA: TGTGCCAGCAGCCGAAAGACAGGGGAATTTGCCAAAAACATTCAGTACTTC. As protein: CASSRKTGEFAKNIQYF.

The gene calls are TRBV4-1 and TRBJ2-2; 15 positions match TRBD2. The germline V gene has CDR1 MGHRA and CDR2 YSYEKL. CDR3 size: 20 residues. V shed 3 bases, J shed 5 bases, and the junction held 13 bases outside the gene matches. The CDR3 DNA reads TGCGCCAGCAGCCAGCCCCCGGGACTAGCGGGGGGCCACGGAACCGGGGAGCTGTTTTTT. Protein sequence: CASSQPPGLAGGHGTGELFF.

The genes are TRBV6-5 and TRBJ2-5, with 8 nucleotides matching TRBD1. This CDR3 contains 16 residues. Germline V gives CDR1 MNHEY, CDR2 SVGAGI. Trimming removed 4 bases from V and 1 base from J; junction bases left unmatched: 8. CDR3 sequence: CASSFTTGTGQETQYF. For the CDR3, the DNA is TGTGCCAGCAGTTTCACAACCGGGACAGGCCAAGAGACCCAGTACTTC.

This chain uses TRBV4-2 with TRBJ1-5; a weak D match, TRBD1 (5 bases). The V end was cut by 1 base, the J end by 5 bases, with 12 bases between. Germline loops: CDR1 LGHNA, CDR2 YNFKEQ. The CDR3 runs to 15 residues. DNA for the CDR3: TGTGCCAGCAGCCAAGTCCCGGGGCTTGATCAGCCCCAGCATTTT. Residues: CASSQVPGLDQPQHF.

This clonotype turned up a few times. The genes are TRBV20-1 and TRBJ2-3, with D tentatively TRBD1 or TRBD2 (5 bases each). Germline assignment: CDR1 DFQATT and CDR2 SNEGSKA (reference sequence). Trimming removed 0 bases at V and 1 base at J, with 14 bases between. This CDR3 region has 16 residues. The CDR3 region has the DNA TGCAGTGCTAGAGACTACGGGACGGCCCGCACAGATACGCAGTATTTT. Its protein product is CSARDYGTARTDTQYF.

The chain links TRBV19 to TRBJ2-1; D tentatively reads TRBD1 or TRBD2 (5 bases each). V was cut by 2 bases and J by 9 bases, with 20 bases left in between. Germline CDR1 LNHDA, CDR2 SQIVND (reference sequence). There are 16 residues in the CDR3. CDR3 coding DNA: TGTGCCAGTAGTATAATCAGGGATCGGGGTAGGGGTGAGCAGTTCTTC. It yields the protein CASSIIRDRGRGEQFF.

This chain uses TRBV11-2 with TRBJ1-1; D is unclear. Germline values: CDR1 SGHAT, CDR2 FQNNGV. Between the trimmed V and J ends, which lost 5 bases and 0 bases, there was a span of 10 bases. The CDR3 extends over 14 amino acids. The CDR3 nucleotides are TGTGCCAGCAGCACCCGGACGGTGAACACTGAAGCTTTCTTT. Protein sequence: CASSTRTVNTEAFF.

The chain recombines TRBV6-2 or TRBV6-3 with TRBJ2-7; D remains unclear. Germline V gene data show CDR1 as MNHEY and CDR2 as SVGEGT. The CDR3 is made up of 11 amino acids. With 7 bases removed from V and 7 bases from J, the gap between germline ends came to 11 bases. In DNA form, the CDR3 reads TGTGCCAGCAATCAGGCATCGGAGCAGTACTTC. Translating gives CASNQASEQYF.

The chain links TRBV6-6 to TRBJ1-5; D gene ambiguous. The CDR3 spans 13 residues. Trimming took 5 bases from V and 6 from J, leaving 11 bases between them. The germline gives CDR1 MNHNY, CDR2 SVGAGI (reference sequence). The CDR3 bases are TGTGCCAGCAGTCCCCGGAGCTTTCAGCCCCAGCATTTT. Protein sequence: CASSPRSFQPQHF.

In this sample, this clonotype turned up a few times. The gene calls are TRBV10-3 and TRBJ2-5; possible D gene TRBD1, 6 bases. The CDR3 spans 14 residues. The germline V gene encodes CDR1 ENHRY and CDR2 SYGVKD. V lost 2 bases to trimming and J lost 0 bases, with 7 bases between them. The CDR3 region has the DNA TGTGCCATCAGTGAGGGACAGAACCAAGAGACCCAGTACTTC. This gives the protein CAISEGQNQETQYF.

This clonotype was recorded a few times. The rearrangement uses TRBV5-4 and TRBJ1-2; 8 bases fit TRBD1. Germline trimming cut 3 bases from V and 2 bases from J; bases unmatched to any gene: 3. The CDR3 runs 14 residues. The germline V gene encodes CDR1 SGHNT and CDR2 YYREEE (reference sequence). CDR3 coding DNA: TGTGCCAGCAGCTCGCAGGGGGCGAACTATGGCTACACCTTC. Its protein product is CASSSQGANYGYTF. Supplemented by reference TRBV5-4 and TRBJ1-2, the full variable domain reads ETGVTQSPTHLIKTRGQQVTLRCSSQSGHNTVSWYQQALGQGPQFIFQYYREEENGRGNFPPRFSGLQFPNYSSELNVNALELDDSALYLCASSSQGANYGYTFGSGTRLTVV.

The genes are TRBV10-3 and TRBJ1-3; D is uncertain. Germline assignment: CDR1 ENHRY and CDR2 SYGVKD. Trimming left V 6 bases short and J 1 base short, with 10 bases between. This CDR3 spans 14 amino acids. DNA of the CDR3: TGTGCCATCAGCACTGTGCTTTCTGGAAACACCATATATTTT. Translated: CAISTVLSGNTIYF.

This chain links TRBV7-8 with TRBJ2-1; 8 bases line up with TRBD2. The germline gives CDR1 SGHVS, CDR2 FQNEAQ. This CDR3 is 15 amino acids long. V shed 5 bases, J shed 5 bases, and the junction held 8 bases outside the gene matches. This chain's CDR3 is CASSGGTREDNEQFF. The CDR3 DNA is TGTGCCAGCAGCGGGGGGACTAGGGAAGACAATGAGCAGTTCTTC.